This entry lists 31 T cell receptor beta chains sequenced from one sample in a study of shared clonotypes between healthy human individuals. TCRdb's table, derived via immunoSEQ multiplex PCR, lists solely in-frame clones and lacks some. The repertoire holds roughly 590,000 clones, with roughly 95% as singletons. Terminally differentiated effector memory CD45RA+ cells were excluded from the naive CD8 cells, which were CD45RO-negative and positively selected for CCR7. Sequencing used naive CD8+ T cells sorted from blood. Every receptor here comes from a young woman in good health.

V gene TRBV5-1 combines with J gene TRBJ2-1, with 10 bases that match TRBD1. The CDR3 consists of 16 residues. With 3 bases clipped from V and 4 bases from J, the junction kept 7 bases outside the gene matches. From germline, CDR1 is SGHRS and CDR2 YFSETQ. The CDR3 sequence is CASSWTGTGEYNEQFF. In DNA, the CDR3 is TGCGCCAGCAGCTGGACCGGGACAGGGGAATACAATGAGCAGTTCTTC.

The chain links TRBV6-6 to TRBJ2-1, with 13 nucleotides matching TRBD2. Trimming took 2 bases from V and 9 from J; bases not matched to a gene: 7. This CDR3 spans 16 amino acids. CDR1 is MNHNY and CDR2 is SVGAGI in the germline V gene (reference sequence). For the CDR3, the DNA is TGTGCCAGCAGTTACCCCGGACTAGCGGGAGCCCCTGAGCAGTTCTTC. Protein product: CASSYPGLAGAPEQFF.

This chain joins TRBV11-3 and TRBJ2-1; 7 nucleotides agree with TRBD2. Germline V gene lookup returns CDR1 SGHNT and CDR2 YENEEA. The CDR3 runs 15 residues. The ends lost 1 base at V and 9 bases at J; junction bases unmatched: 9. CDR3 amino acids: CASSLGAGAASEQFF. CDR3 DNA sequence: TGTGCCAGCAGCTTAGGGGCGGGAGCAGCCTCTGAGCAGTTCTTC.

The rearrangement uses TRBV7-3 and TRBJ2-7, with TRBD2 identical over 12 bases. V shed 3 bases and J 4 bases; nucleotides not matched to a gene: 4. The germline CDR1 and CDR2 sequences are SGHTA and FQGTGA. This CDR3 comprises 15 residues. CDR3 nucleotides: TGTGCCAGCAGCTTTGGTACTAGCGGGAGGTACGAGCAGTACTTC. It codes for CASSFGTSGRYEQYF.

V usage is TRBV6-1 and J usage is TRBJ1-2, with a possible D match to TRBD1 (5 bases). The CDR3 is 12 amino acids. Trimming cost V 8 bases and J 2 bases, with 9 bases left between them. Per germline, CDR1 MNHNS and CDR2 SASEGT. CDR3 in DNA: TGTGCCAGCCGGGGCGCGAACTATGGCTACACCTTC. This translates into CASRGANYGYTF.

Comments on this clone: The sample has other DNA sequences that encode this CDR3 too. CDR3 sequence: CASRGLSYEQYF. The CDR3 region has the DNA TGTGCCAGCAGGGGCCTATCCTACGAGCAGTACTTC. The chain couples TRBV27 to TRBJ2-7, with D unresolved. The CDR3 extends over 12 amino acids. CDR1 is MNHEY, CDR2 SMNVEV, per germline (reference sequence). Deletions cut 6 bases from V and 1 base from J, with 7 bases between.

Written as DNA, the CDR3 is TGTGCCAGCAGCATTGGTGCGGGAGAGAACACCGGGGAGCTGTTTTTT. Translated, it gives CASSIGAGENTGELFF. This chain joins TRBV7-9 and TRBJ2-2; the match to TRBD2 covers 7 bases. The CDR3 length is 16 residues. V shed 5 bases and J 1 base; nucleotides not matched to a gene: 7. Germline V CDR1 and CDR2: SEHNR, FQNEAQ (reference sequence).

CDR3 coding DNA: TGTGCCAGCAGCGTAGGACAGGGGGCTTTTGGCAATGAGCAGTTCTTC. Amino acid sequence: CASSVGQGAFGNEQFF. The chain combines TRBV7-9 with TRBJ2-1; 11 bases map to TRBD1. V lost 5 bases, J lost 6 bases, and 9 bases stayed unmatched. From germline, CDR1 is SEHNR and CDR2 FQNEAQ (reference sequence). There are 16 residues in the CDR3. The whole variable domain, filled in from reference TRBV7-9 and TRBJ2-1, reads DTGVSQNPRHKITKRGQNVTFRCDPISEHNRLYWYRQTLGQGPEFLTYFQNEAQLEKSRLLSDRFSAERPKGSFSTLEIQRTEQGDSAMYLCASSVGQGAFGNEQFFGPGTRLTVL.

In regard to this clone: Other DNA sequences from this sample encode an identical CDR3 as well. The J gene is TRBJ2-7, the V gene TRBV4-1, with 11 bases identical to TRBD2. This CDR3 region has 15 residues. Germline CDR1 MGHRA, CDR2 YSYEKL. V gave up 2 bases and J gave up 4 bases; unmatched junction bases: 4. The CDR3, as DNA: TGCGCCAGCAGCCAACTACTAGCGGGAGTTTACGAGCAGTACTTC. Its translation is CASSQLLAGVYEQYF.

This chain uses TRBV6-5 with TRBJ1-2, with no clear D. CDR1 is MNHEY, CDR2 SVGAGI, per germline. The CDR3 length is 14 residues. The V end lost 5 bases, the J end lost 1 base, and 11 bases lay between the germline ends. CDR3 in DNA: TGTGCCAGCAGTGACGGACCGAGTAACTATGGCTACACCTTC. It yields the protein CASSDGPSNYGYTF.

The CDR3 protein is CASSIYPTPRQANYGYTF. CDR3 nucleotides: TGTGCCAGCAGCATCTACCCCACACCGCGACAAGCTAACTATGGCTACACCTTC. V and J are TRBV7-9 and TRBJ1-2; D unclear. Germline V lookup: CDR1 SEHNR, CDR2 FQNEAQ (reference sequence). The CDR3 contains 18 residues. V was pared by 5 bases and J by 0 bases, with 22 bases between. Drawing the rest from reference TRBV7-9 and TRBJ1-2, the complete variable domain is DTGVSQNPRHKITKRGQNVTFRCDPISEHNRLYWYRQTLGQGPEFLTYFQNEAQLEKSRLLSDRFSAERPKGSFSTLEIQRTEQGDSAMYLCASSIYPTPRQANYGYTFGSGTRLTVV.

The chain links TRBV5-6 to TRBJ1-1; the D is unclear. CDR3 length: 16 residues. Trimming removed 1 base from V and 4 bases from J, with 17 bases in between. The germline V gene encodes CDR1 SGHDT and CDR2 YYEEEE. The CDR3 reads CASSLTSTTPSTEAFF. For the CDR3, the DNA is TGTGCCAGCAGCTTGACCAGCACCACACCGTCCACTGAAGCTTTCTTT.

The chain employs TRBV19 and TRBJ2-1, with 10 bases aligning to TRBD2. V lost 3 bases, J lost 0 bases, and 5 bases stayed unmatched. The CDR3 consists of 17 residues. Germline V gene sequence: CDR1 LNHDA, CDR2 SQIVND (reference sequence). As DNA, the CDR3 is TGTGCCAGTAGTATTATAGCGGGAGGATACTCCTACAATGAGCAGTTCTTC. Its protein product is CASSIIAGGYSYNEQFF.

The J gene is TRBJ2-3, the V gene TRBV27; 7 positions match TRBD2. Germline lookup yields CDR1 MNHEY and CDR2 SMNVEV (reference sequence). V gave up 2 bases and J gave up 6 bases; unmatched junction bases: 11. The CDR3 consists of 16 residues. The CDR3 nucleotides are TGTGCCAGCAGTTTAACCGGGAGGAAGGTTTCGGATACGCAGTATTTT. Its protein product is CASSLTGRKVSDTQYF.

The chain joins TRBV7-9 to TRBJ2-3; no firm D call. Germline V gene sequence: CDR1 SEHNR, CDR2 FQNEAQ (reference sequence). The CDR3 contains 15 residues. Trimming took off 2 bases at V and 2 bases at J, with 11 bases between the two ends. The CDR3 spells CASSLRAEVTDTQYF. CDR3 nucleotides: TGTGCCAGCAGCTTAAGGGCAGAAGTCACAGATACGCAGTATTTT.

The chain joins TRBV27 to TRBJ2-5, with 11 bases fitting TRBD2. The J call may not be correct, given that the DNA end is closer to TRBJ2-7. The CDR3 is made up of 14 amino acids. The germline gives CDR1 MNHEY, CDR2 SMNVEV (reference sequence). The CDR3 DNA follows: TGTGCCAGCAGAATGGGACTAGCGGTCGACGAGCAGTACTTC. It translates to CASRMGLAVDEQYF.

The chain has TRBV27 and TRBJ2-2, with a tentative D call TRBD2 (5 bases). CDR1 is MNHEY and CDR2 is SMNVEV in the germline V gene (reference sequence). Trimming removed 6 bases from V and 1 base from J, with 18 bases in between. This CDR3 spans 17 amino acids. CDR3 protein: CASSLVSPGLNTGELFF. As DNA, the CDR3 is TGTGCCAGCAGCCTCGTTTCTCCGGGATTGAACACCGGGGAGCTGTTTTTT.

The chain joins TRBV14 to TRBJ2-7; TRBD1 aligns across 8 bases. Germline V lookup: CDR1 SGHDN, CDR2 FVKESK. This CDR3 has 14 amino acids. J was trimmed by 3 bases and V by 5 bases; bases with no gene match: 6. CDR3 residues: CASSGRTGIYEQYF. Written as DNA, the CDR3 is TGTGCCAGCAGCGGAAGGACAGGGATCTACGAGCAGTACTTC. The full variable domain, in which reference TRBV14 and TRBJ2-7 provide the parts outside the CDR3, is EAGVTQFPSHSVIEKGQTVTLRCDPISGHDNLYWYRRVMGKEIKFLLHFVKESKQDESGMPNNRFLAERTGGTYSTLKVQPAELEDSGVYFCASSGRTGIYEQYFGPGTRLTVT.

V gene TRBV4-1 combines with J gene TRBJ2-7; 10 bases fit TRBD2. The ends lost 3 bases at V and 5 bases at J; junction bases unmatched: 10. The germline V gene encodes CDR1 MGHRA and CDR2 YSYEKL. This CDR3 is built from 16 residues. CDR3 region: CASSQGSGRSSHEQYF. CDR3 DNA: TGCGCCAGCAGCCAGGGTAGCGGGAGGAGTTCCCACGAGCAGTACTTC.

The rearrangement joins TRBV5-6 to TRBJ2-5, with a tentative D call TRBD2 (6 bases). The DNA end is more similar to TRBJ2-7, so the J call may be wrong. The CDR3 totals 15 residues. Germline lookup yields CDR1 SGHDT and CDR2 YYEEEE. The CDR3 here is CASSTGVALSYEQYF. Written as DNA, the CDR3 is TGTGCCAGCAGCACGGGGGTAGCGCTATCCTACGAGCAGTACTTC.

This clone showed up just once. The chain carries TRBV4-1 and TRBJ2-3, with 10 bases identical to TRBD1. The ends lost 1 base at V and 6 bases at J; junction bases unmatched: 4. Germline V gene lookup returns CDR1 MGHRA and CDR2 YSYEKL. CDR3 size: 15 residues. For the CDR3, the DNA is TGCGCCAGCAGCCAAGCGGGGACAGGGGCGGATACGCAGTATTTT. This sequence encodes CASSQAGTGADTQYF.

The rearrangement uses TRBV27 and TRBJ2-1; D possibly corresponds to TRBD1 (7 bases). The CDR3 consists of 14 residues. The V gene lost 4 bases and the J gene lost 7 bases, with 14 bases spanning the gap. Germline V CDR1 and CDR2: MNHEY, SMNVEV (reference sequence). In nucleotides, the CDR3 is TGTGCCAGCAGTTCCACAGGGGCGGGAAATGAGCAGTTCTTC. Amino acids: CASSSTGAGNEQFF.

This sequence joins TRBV5-1 and TRBJ1-1; possible D gene TRBD1, 6 bases. Germline CDR1 is SGHRS and CDR2 is YFSETQ. The germline V and J ends were trimmed by 4 bases and 4 bases, with 17 bases remaining between them. This CDR3 spans 15 amino acids. The CDR3, as DNA: TGCGCCAGCAGCCAACAGGGCGGCGCTGGCACTGAAGCTTTCTTT. Translated, it gives CASSQQGGAGTEAFF. The full variable domain, in which reference TRBV5-1 and TRBJ1-1 provide the parts outside the CDR3, is KAGVTQTPRYLIKTRGQQVTLSCSPISGHRSVSWYQQTPGQGLQFLFEYFSETQRNKGNFPGRFSGRQFSNSRSEMNVSTLELGDSALYLCASSQQGGAGTEAFFGQGTRLTVV.

The table lists this clone with a count of one. CDR3 nucleotides: TGTGCCAGCACCTCCTACAATGAGCAGTTCTTC. This codes for CASTSYNEQFF. The gene calls are TRBV5-6 and TRBJ2-1; D is undetermined. Trimming took off 6 bases at V and 0 bases at J, with 1 base between the two ends. This CDR3 contains 11 residues. CDR1 and CDR2 from the germline V gene are SGHDT and YYEEEE.

This chain links TRBV5-4 with TRBJ2-1; 9 nucleotides agree with TRBD2. V gave up 2 bases and J gave up 7 bases; unmatched junction bases: 7. CDR3 size: 15 residues. Germline CDR1 SGHNT, CDR2 YYREEE (reference sequence). CDR3 coding DNA: TGTGCCAGCAGCTTATTCTCTAGCGGGATAAATGAGCAGTTCTTC. Its translation: CASSLFSSGINEQFF.

The chain recombines TRBV28 with TRBJ2-7, with TRBD2 as a possible D gene (5 bases). This CDR3 spans 17 amino acids. Germline values: CDR1 MDHEN, CDR2 SYDVKM. Trimming took off 5 bases at V and 0 bases at J, with 20 bases between the two ends. CDR3 DNA sequence: TGTGCCAGCAGTCCAACTAGACTGGACCGACTCTCCTACGAGCAGTACTTC. Its protein is CASSPTRLDRLSYEQYF.

The genes are TRBV9 and TRBJ2-3; TRBD2 aligns across 7 bases. With V trimmed by 0 bases and J by 1 base, 5 bases remained unmatched. The CDR3 has 16 amino acids. CDR1 is SGDLS and CDR2 is YYNGEE in the germline V gene. CDR3 nucleotides: TGTGCCAGCAGCGTAGCGGCGGGAGAGGGCACAGATACGCAGTATTTT. Translating it yields CASSVAAGEGTDTQYF.

The V call is TRBV27, the J call TRBJ2-2; the match to TRBD2 covers 14 bases. V was clipped by 4 bases and J by 5 bases; unmatched bases: 6. The CDR3 sequence is 17 residues long. From germline, CDR1 is MNHEY and CDR2 SMNVEV (reference sequence). The CDR3 region has the DNA TGTGCCAGCAGTTGGGGACTAGCGGGAGTGGGGACCGGGGAGCTGTTTTTT. As protein: CASSWGLAGVGTGELFF.

This chain links TRBV13 with TRBJ2-5; TRBD1 aligns across 9 bases. From germline, CDR1 is PRHDT and CDR2 FYEKMQ (reference sequence). The CDR3 extends over 16 amino acids. The junction had 6 bases not matched to a gene; V was cut back by 1 base and J by 3 bases. The CDR3 spells CASSLVGTGLEETQYF. The DNA for the CDR3 is TGTGCCAGCAGCTTAGTCGGGACAGGGTTGGAAGAGACCCAGTACTTC.

This clone appeared a single time. V usage is TRBV10-1 and J usage is TRBJ2-1; D is unresolved. V lost 3 bases to trimming and J lost 0 bases, with 9 bases between them. Germline V gene data show CDR1 as WNHNN and CDR2 as SYGVQD (reference sequence). CDR3 length: 15 residues. Written as DNA, the CDR3 is TGCGCCAGCAGTGAAACAGAGAGCTCCTACAATGAGCAGTTCTTC. Translating it yields CASSETESSYNEQFF.

The V and J genes are TRBV9 and TRBJ2-2; D gene unclear. Trimming left V 8 bases short and J 6 bases short, with 14 bases between. Per the germline V gene, CDR1 is SGDLS and CDR2 is YYNGEE. There are 13 residues in the CDR3. Here the CDR3 reads CASKEWAAGELFF. The DNA for the CDR3 is TGTGCCAGTAAAGAGTGGGCGGCCGGGGAGCTGTTTTTT.